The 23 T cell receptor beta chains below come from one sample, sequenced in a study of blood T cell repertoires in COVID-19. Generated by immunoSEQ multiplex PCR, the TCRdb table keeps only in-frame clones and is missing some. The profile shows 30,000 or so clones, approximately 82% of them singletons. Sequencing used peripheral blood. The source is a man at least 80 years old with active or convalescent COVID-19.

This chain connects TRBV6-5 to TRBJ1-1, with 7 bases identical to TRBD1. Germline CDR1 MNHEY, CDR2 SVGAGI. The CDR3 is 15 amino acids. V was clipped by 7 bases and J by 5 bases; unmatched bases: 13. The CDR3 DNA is TGTGCCAGCATTCGGGACAGCCAGCTGAGGACTGAAGCTTTCTTT. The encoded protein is CASIRDSQLRTEAFF.

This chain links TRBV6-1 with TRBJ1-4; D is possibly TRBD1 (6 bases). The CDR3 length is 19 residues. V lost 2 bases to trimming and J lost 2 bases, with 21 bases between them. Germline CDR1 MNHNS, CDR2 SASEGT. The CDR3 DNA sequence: TGTGCCAGCAGTGAACTCGGTTGGGGGCGGCGGAACACTAATGAAAAACTGTTTTTT. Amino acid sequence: CASSELGWGRRNTNEKLFF.

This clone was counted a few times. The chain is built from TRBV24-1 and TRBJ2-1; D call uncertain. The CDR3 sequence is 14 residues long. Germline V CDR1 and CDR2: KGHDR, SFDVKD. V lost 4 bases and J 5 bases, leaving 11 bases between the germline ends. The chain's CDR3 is CATSEGTLNNEQFF. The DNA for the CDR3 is TGTGCCACCAGTGAGGGCACCCTTAACAATGAGCAGTTCTTC.

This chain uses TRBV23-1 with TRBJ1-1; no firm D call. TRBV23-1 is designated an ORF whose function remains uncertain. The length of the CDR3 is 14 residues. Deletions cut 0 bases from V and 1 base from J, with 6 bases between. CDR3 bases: TGCGCCAGCAGTCAATCGAGAGGGAACACTGAAGCTTTCTTT. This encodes CASSQSRGNTEAFF.

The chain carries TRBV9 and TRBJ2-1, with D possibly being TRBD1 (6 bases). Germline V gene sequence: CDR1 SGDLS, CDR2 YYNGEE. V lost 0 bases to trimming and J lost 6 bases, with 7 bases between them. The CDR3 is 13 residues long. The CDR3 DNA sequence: TGTGCCAGCAGCGTAGCAGGGGTCAATGAGCAGTTCTTC. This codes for CASSVAGVNEQFF.

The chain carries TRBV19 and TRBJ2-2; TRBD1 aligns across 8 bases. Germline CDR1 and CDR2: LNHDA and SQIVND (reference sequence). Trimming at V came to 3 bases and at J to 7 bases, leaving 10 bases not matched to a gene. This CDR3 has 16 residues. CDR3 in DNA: TGTGCCAGTAGTATCCGCCGGGACAGGTCGGACGGGGAGCTGTTTTTT. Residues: CASSIRRDRSDGELFF.

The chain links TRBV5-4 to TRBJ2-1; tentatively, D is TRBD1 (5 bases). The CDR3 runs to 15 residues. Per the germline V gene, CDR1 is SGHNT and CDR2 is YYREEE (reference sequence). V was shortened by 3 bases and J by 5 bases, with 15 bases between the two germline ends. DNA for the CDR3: TGTGCCAGCAGCTCATACACAGGATTAAACAATGAGCAGTTCTTC. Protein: CASSSYTGLNNEQFF.

The CDR3 DNA is TGTGCCAGCAGTGAAGGATACGGGACTAGCGGGAGGGCCTTCTACGAGCAGTACTTC. Translation gives CASSEGYGTSGRAFYEQYF. The rearrangement joins TRBV6-1 to TRBJ2-7; 16 bases align to TRBD2. Trimming took 1 base from V and 3 from J; bases not matched to a gene: 9. The CDR3 has 19 amino acids. Germline loops: CDR1 MNHNS, CDR2 SASEGT.

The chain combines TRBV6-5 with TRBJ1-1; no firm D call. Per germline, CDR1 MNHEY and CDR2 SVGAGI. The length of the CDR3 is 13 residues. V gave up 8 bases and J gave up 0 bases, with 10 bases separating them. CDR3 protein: CASFNSLNTEAFF. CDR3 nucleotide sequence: TGTGCCAGCTTCAATAGCTTGAACACTGAAGCTTTCTTT.

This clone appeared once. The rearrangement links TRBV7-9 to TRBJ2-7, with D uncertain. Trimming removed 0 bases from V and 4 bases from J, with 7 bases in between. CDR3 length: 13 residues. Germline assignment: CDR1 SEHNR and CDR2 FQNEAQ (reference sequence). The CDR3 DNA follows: TGTGCCAGCAGCTTAGCGGTCCAGTACGAGCAGTACTTC. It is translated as CASSLAVQYEQYF. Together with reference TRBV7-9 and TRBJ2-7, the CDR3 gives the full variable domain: DTGVSQNPRHKITKRGQNVTFRCDPISEHNRLYWYRQTLGQGPEFLTYFQNEAQLEKSRLLSDRFSAERPKGSFSTLEIQRTEQGDSAMYLCASSLAVQYEQYFGPGTRLTVT.

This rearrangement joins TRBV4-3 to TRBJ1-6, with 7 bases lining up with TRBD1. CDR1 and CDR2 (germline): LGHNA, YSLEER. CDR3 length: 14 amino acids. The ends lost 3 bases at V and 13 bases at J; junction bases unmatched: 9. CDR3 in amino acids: CASSHRDRVFPLHF. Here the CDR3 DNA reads TGCGCCAGCAGCCACCGCGACAGGGTCTTCCCCCTCCACTTT.

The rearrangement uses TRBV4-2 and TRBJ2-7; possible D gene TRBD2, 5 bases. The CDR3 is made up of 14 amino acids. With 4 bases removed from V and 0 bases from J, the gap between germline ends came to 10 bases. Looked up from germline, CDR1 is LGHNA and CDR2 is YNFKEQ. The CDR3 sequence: CASSPDGNSYEQYF. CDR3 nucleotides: TGTGCCAGCAGCCCGGACGGGAACTCCTACGAGCAGTACTTC.

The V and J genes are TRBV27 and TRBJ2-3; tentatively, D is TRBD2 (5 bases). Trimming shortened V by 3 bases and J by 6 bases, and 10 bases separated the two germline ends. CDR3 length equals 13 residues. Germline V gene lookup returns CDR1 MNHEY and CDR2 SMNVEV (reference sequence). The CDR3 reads CASSFISGDTQYF. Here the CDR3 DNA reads TGTGCCAGCAGTTTCATATCGGGGGATACGCAGTATTTT.

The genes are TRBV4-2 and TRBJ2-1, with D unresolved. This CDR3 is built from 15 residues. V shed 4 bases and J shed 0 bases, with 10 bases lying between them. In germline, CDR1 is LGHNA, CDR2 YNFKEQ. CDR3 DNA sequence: TGTGCCAGCAGCCCTGCAGGAAACTCCTACAATGAGCAGTTCTTC. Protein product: CASSPAGNSYNEQFF.

The CDR3 region has the DNA TGTGCCAGCAGTTTCGGACTAGCGGGCCTCACAGATACGCAGTATTTT. This codes for CASSFGLAGLTDTQYF. The chain uses TRBV27 and TRBJ2-3; 11 bases are a match to TRBD2. J lost 2 bases, V lost 3 bases, and 4 bases had no gene match. Germline V CDR1 and CDR2: MNHEY, SMNVEV (reference sequence). The CDR3 loop spans 16 amino acids.

Written as DNA, the CDR3 is TGTGCCAGCAGTCCCCCCACTAGTTACCATGAGCAGTTCTTC. Translation gives CASSPPTSYHEQFF. This chain connects TRBV28 to TRBJ2-1; D may be TRBD2 (5 bases). This CDR3 region has 14 residues. V was shortened by 5 bases and J by 8 bases, with 16 bases between the two germline ends. Germline CDR1 reads MDHEN; CDR2 reads SYDVKM. Full variable domain (rest looked up from reference TRBV28 and TRBJ2-1): DVKVTQSSRYLVKRTGEKVFLECVQDMDHENMFWYRQDPGLGLRLIYFSYDVKMKEKGDIPEGYSVSREKKERFSLILESASTNQTSMYLCASSPPTSYHEQFFGPGTRLTVL.

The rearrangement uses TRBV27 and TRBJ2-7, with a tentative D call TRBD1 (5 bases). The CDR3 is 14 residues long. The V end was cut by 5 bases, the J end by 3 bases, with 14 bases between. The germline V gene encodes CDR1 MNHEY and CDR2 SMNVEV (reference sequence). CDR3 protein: CASSPARVDYEQYF. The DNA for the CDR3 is TGTGCCAGCAGTCCAGCCAGGGTCGACTACGAGCAGTACTTC.

CDR3 residues: CASSERERADTQYF. In DNA, the CDR3 is TGTGCCAGCAGCGAGCGGGAGAGGGCAGATACGCAGTATTTT. J is TRBJ2-3 and V is TRBV9; 8 bases map to TRBD2. V trimming: 3 bases; J trimming: 4 bases; junction bases outside the gene matches: 4. The CDR3 has 14 residues. Germline V gene sequence: CDR1 SGDLS, CDR2 YYNGEE.

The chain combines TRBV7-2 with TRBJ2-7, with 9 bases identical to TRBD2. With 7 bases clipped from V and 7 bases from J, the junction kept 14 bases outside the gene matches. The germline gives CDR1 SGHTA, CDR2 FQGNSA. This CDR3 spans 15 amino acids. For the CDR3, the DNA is TGTGCCAGCACCCACACCCTAGCGGGGTCCTGGGAGCAGTACTTC. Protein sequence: CASTHTLAGSWEQYF.

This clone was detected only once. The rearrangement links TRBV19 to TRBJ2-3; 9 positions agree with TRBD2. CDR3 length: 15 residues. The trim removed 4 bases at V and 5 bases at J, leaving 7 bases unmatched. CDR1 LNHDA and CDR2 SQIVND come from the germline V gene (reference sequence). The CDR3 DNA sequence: TGTGCCAGTAGTAATCCGGGACTAGCCCAAGATACGCAGTATTTT. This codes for CASSNPGLAQDTQYF.

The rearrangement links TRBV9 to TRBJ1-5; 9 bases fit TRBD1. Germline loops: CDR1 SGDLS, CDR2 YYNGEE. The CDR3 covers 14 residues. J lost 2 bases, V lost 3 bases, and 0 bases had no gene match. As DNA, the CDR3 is TGTGCCAGCAGCGGGACAGGGGGCAATCAGCCCCAGCATTTT. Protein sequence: CASSGTGGNQPQHF.

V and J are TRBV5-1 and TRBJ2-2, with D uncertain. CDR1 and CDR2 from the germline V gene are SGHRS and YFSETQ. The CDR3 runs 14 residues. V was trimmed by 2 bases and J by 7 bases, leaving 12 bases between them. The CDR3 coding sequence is TGCGCCAGCAGCTTACGATCTGAGAGCGGGGAGCTGTTTTTT. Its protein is CASSLRSESGELFF.

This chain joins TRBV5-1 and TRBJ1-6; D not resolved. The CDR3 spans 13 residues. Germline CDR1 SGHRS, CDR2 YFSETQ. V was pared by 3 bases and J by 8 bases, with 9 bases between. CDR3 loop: CASSSEVDSPLHF. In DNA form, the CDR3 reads TGCGCCAGCAGCTCTGAGGTGGATTCACCCCTCCACTTT.